These T cell receptor beta chains were read from a single sample in a study of T cell changes during pregnancy in multiple sclerosis. Profiling relied on immunoSEQ multiplex PCR, and the TCRdb table lists in-frame clones only, not all of them. The sample has roughly 30,000 clones, about 88% seen once. The source material was CD8+ T cells from peripheral blood mononuclear cells, sampled after pregnancy. The receptors shown here come from a female donor with multiple sclerosis, enrolled in a pregnancy study. The CDR3 runs from the conserved cysteine through the conserved F or W. A D gene is named only where the DNA matches it firmly. Rows may omit the clone size; those that give it use once, few, many or a size class.

d_call: TRBD1; v_call: TRBV25-1; clone_size: -; j_call: TRBJ1-2; cdr3_aa: CASSDTGGAFGYTF; cdr3_nt: TGTGCCAGCAGTGATACAGGGGGCGCTTTTGGCTACACCTTC
d_call: TRBD1; v_call: TRBV11-2; clone_size: -; j_call: TRBJ1-2; cdr3_aa: CASSPKNRDRDYGYTF; cdr3_nt: TGTGCCAGCAGCCCTAAAAACCGGGACAGGGACTATGGCTACACCTTC
d_call: -; v_call: TRBV14; clone_size: -; j_call: TRBJ1-2; cdr3_aa: CASSQDEGYGYTF; cdr3_nt: TGTGCCAGCAGCCAAGATGAGGGCTATGGCTACACCTTC
d_call: -; v_call: TRBV15; clone_size: -; j_call: TRBJ1-1; cdr3_aa: CATSRDRGWGTEAFF; cdr3_nt: TGTGCCACCAGCAGAGATAGGGGCTGGGGCACTGAAGCTTTCTTT
d_call: -; v_call: TRBV19; clone_size: -; j_call: TRBJ2-7; cdr3_aa: CASSIRRSSYEQYF; cdr3_nt: TGTGCCAGTAGTATCCGGAGGAGCTCCTACGAGCAGTACTTC
d_call: -; v_call: TRBV4-3; clone_size: many; j_call: TRBJ2-7; cdr3_aa: CASSQDEGLGGEQYF; cdr3_nt: TGCGCCAGCAGCCAAGATGAGGGCTTGGGGGGCGAGCAGTACTTC
d_call: TRBD1; v_call: TRBV19; clone_size: -; j_call: TRBJ1-2; cdr3_aa: CASSTRTGGYYGYTF; cdr3_nt: TGTGCCAGTAGTACTAGGACAGGAGGTTACTATGGCTACACCTTC
d_call: TRBD2; v_call: TRBV4-3; clone_size: -; j_call: TRBJ2-7; cdr3_aa: CASSQERTGAGYEQYF; cdr3_nt: TGCGCCAGCAGCCAAGAACGAACGGGAGCGGGATACGAGCAGTACTTC
d_call: -; v_call: TRBV27; clone_size: -; j_call: TRBJ1-5; cdr3_aa: CASSIGGLNQPQHF; cdr3_nt: TGTGCCAGCAGTATCGGGGGGCTAAATCAGCCCCAGCATTTT
d_call: -; v_call: TRBV7-3; clone_size: once; j_call: TRBJ1-1; cdr3_aa: CASLLAGVGTEAFF; cdr3_nt: TGTGCTTCCCTACTGGCAGGGGTGGGCACTGAAGCTTTCTTT
d_call: -; v_call: TRBV5-1; clone_size: -; j_call: TRBJ2-7; cdr3_aa: CASSPRGPLNSYEQYF; cdr3_nt: TGCGCCAGCAGCCCCAGGGGCCCACTGAACTCCTACGAGCAGTACTTC
d_call: TRBD2; v_call: TRBV6-1; clone_size: -; j_call: TRBJ2-1; cdr3_aa: CASSEVAGAANEQFF; cdr3_nt: TGTGCCAGCAGTGAAGTAGCGGGAGCCGCAAATGAGCAGTTCTTC
d_call: -; v_call: TRBV7-9; clone_size: -; j_call: TRBJ1-5; cdr3_aa: CASSLGGGANQPQHF; cdr3_nt: TGTGCCAGCAGCTTAGGGGGGGGTGCGAATCAGCCCCAGCATTTT
d_call: -; v_call: TRBV10-3; clone_size: -; j_call: TRBJ2-7; cdr3_aa: CATAPTTGRDEQYF; cdr3_nt: TGTGCCACAGCCCCGACTACAGGGAGGGACGAGCAGTACTTC
d_call: TRBD2; v_call: TRBV9; clone_size: -; j_call: TRBJ2-1; cdr3_aa: CASSSPVREGINEQFF; cdr3_nt: TGTGCCAGCAGCTCCCCGGTCCGGGAGGGGATTAATGAGCAGTTCTTC
d_call: TRBD1; v_call: TRBV7-9; clone_size: -; j_call: TRBJ2-5; cdr3_aa: CASRGDRKETQYF; cdr3_nt: TGTGCCAGCAGAGGGGACAGAAAAGAGACCCAGTACTTC
d_call: TRBD1; v_call: TRBV29-1; clone_size: once; j_call: TRBJ1-2; cdr3_aa: CSVVGTDYGYTF; cdr3_nt: TGCAGCGTTGTAGGGACAGACTATGGCTACACCTTC
d_call: TRBD2; v_call: TRBV6-8; clone_size: -; j_call: TRBJ2-1; cdr3_aa: CASNGTSVREQFF; cdr3_nt: TGTGCCAGCAATGGGACTAGCGTTCGTGAGCAGTTCTTC
d_call: TRBD2; v_call: TRBV27; clone_size: -; j_call: TRBJ2-3; cdr3_aa: CASSLFAGAGDTQYF; cdr3_nt: TGTGCCAGCAGTTTATTCGCGGGAGCGGGAGATACGCAGTATTTT
d_call: -; v_call: TRBV30; clone_size: -; j_call: TRBJ1-1; cdr3_aa: CAWSIGQPEAFF; cdr3_nt: TGTGCCTGGAGTATAGGACAGCCTGAAGCTTTCTTT
d_call: -; v_call: TRBV7-8; clone_size: -; j_call: TRBJ2-2; cdr3_aa: CASHGLLNTGELFF; cdr3_nt: TGTGCCAGCCATGGACTGCTAAACACCGGGGAGCTGTTTTTT
d_call: TRBD1; v_call: TRBV9; clone_size: -; j_call: TRBJ2-7; cdr3_aa: CASSPHDRVYEQYF; cdr3_nt: TGTGCCAGCAGCCCTCACGACAGGGTCTACGAGCAGTACTTC
d_call: -; v_call: TRBV30; clone_size: -; j_call: TRBJ2-3; cdr3_aa: CAWNRADITDTQYF; cdr3_nt: TGTGCCTGGAATCGGGCGGACATCACAGATACGCAGTATTTT
d_call: TRBD2; v_call: TRBV19; clone_size: -; j_call: TRBJ2-7; cdr3_aa: CASSTLAGALYEQYF; cdr3_nt: TGTGCCAGTAGTACTCTAGCGGGAGCCTTATACGAGCAGTACTTC
d_call: -; v_call: TRBV21-1; clone_size: -; j_call: TRBJ1-1; cdr3_aa: CASSNGRDTLNTEAFF; cdr3_nt: TGTGCCAGCAGCAATGGCCGGGACACCTTGAACACTGAAGCTTTCTTT
d_call: TRBD2; v_call: TRBV9; clone_size: -; j_call: TRBJ2-5; cdr3_aa: CASREEGQETQYF; cdr3_nt: TGTGCCAGTCGGGAGGAGGGGCAAGAGACCCAGTACTTC
d_call: -; v_call: TRBV4-2; clone_size: -; j_call: TRBJ2-3; cdr3_aa: CASSQALVSDTQYF; cdr3_nt: TGTGCCAGCAGCCAAGCGCTAGTCTCAGATACGCAGTATTTT
d_call: TRBD2; v_call: TRBV11-2; clone_size: -; j_call: TRBJ2-3; cdr3_aa: CASSFPTSGRDTDTQYF; cdr3_nt: TGTGCCAGCAGCTTCCCGACTAGCGGGAGGGACACAGATACGCAGTATTTT
d_call: -; v_call: TRBV2; clone_size: -; j_call: TRBJ2-3; cdr3_aa: CASSSPRLRGTDTQYF; cdr3_nt: TGTGCCAGCAGTTCACCTCGGCTTCGGGGCACAGATACGCAGTATTTT
d_call: -; v_call: TRBV7-9; clone_size: -; j_call: TRBJ1-1; cdr3_aa: CASSSTWWPNTEAFF; cdr3_nt: TGTGCCAGCAGCTCAACATGGTGGCCGAACACTGAAGCTTTCTTT
d_call: -; v_call: TRBV21-1; clone_size: -; j_call: TRBJ1-1; cdr3_aa: CASSKRSVGGRNTEAFF; cdr3_nt: TGTGCCAGCAGCAAAAGGTCAGTAGGAGGGCGGAACACTGAAGCTTTCTTT
d_call: -; v_call: TRBV4-3; clone_size: -; j_call: TRBJ2-2; cdr3_aa: CASSQDEATGELFF; cdr3_nt: TGCGCCAGCAGCCAAGATGAAGCCACCGGGGAGCTGTTTTTT
d_call: -; v_call: TRBV29-1; clone_size: -; j_call: TRBJ2-2; cdr3_aa: CSLINGAGELFF; cdr3_nt: TGCAGCCTGATCAACGGGGCCGGGGAGCTGTTTTTT
d_call: -; v_call: TRBV15; clone_size: -; j_call: TRBJ2-7; cdr3_aa: CATSREEDSYEQYF; cdr3_nt: TGTGCCACCAGCAGAGAGGAGGACTCCTACGAGCAGTACTTC
d_call: TRBD1; v_call: TRBV19; clone_size: -; j_call: TRBJ1-5; cdr3_aa: CASSNRGPQPQHF; cdr3_nt: TGTGCCAGTAGTAACAGGGGCCCTCAGCCCCAGCATTTT
d_call: TRBD2; v_call: TRBV6-6; clone_size: -; j_call: TRBJ2-1; cdr3_aa: CASSYVAGGSYNEQFF; cdr3_nt: TGTGCCAGCAGTTACGTCGCGGGGGGCTCCTACAATGAGCAGTTCTTC
d_call: TRBD1; v_call: TRBV27; clone_size: -; j_call: TRBJ2-7; cdr3_aa: CASSFAQGAYEQYF; cdr3_nt: TGTGCCAGCAGTTTCGCACAGGGGGCCTACGAGCAGTACTTC
d_call: -; v_call: TRBV4-3; clone_size: few; j_call: TRBJ2-3; cdr3_aa: CASSQDHMGGPSTDTQYF; cdr3_nt: TGCGCCAGCAGCCAAGATCATATGGGAGGTCCTAGCACAGATACGCAGTATTTT
d_call: TRBD1; v_call: TRBV5-5; clone_size: -; j_call: TRBJ2-1; cdr3_aa: CASSGQGYNEQFF; cdr3_nt: TGTGCCAGCAGCGGACAGGGGTACAATGAGCAGTTCTTC
d_call: TRBD1; v_call: TRBV10-1; clone_size: medium-sized; j_call: TRBJ1-4; cdr3_aa: CASSLDRRREKLFF; cdr3_nt: TGCGCCAGCAGCCTGGACAGGAGGCGTGAAAAACTGTTTTTT
d_call: TRBD2; v_call: TRBV5-5; clone_size: -; j_call: TRBJ2-1; cdr3_aa: CASSLGSGSYEQFF; cdr3_nt: TGTGCCAGCAGCTTGGGTAGCGGGAGTTATGAGCAGTTCTTC
d_call: -; v_call: TRBV28; clone_size: -; j_call: TRBJ1-1; cdr3_aa: CASSLRSNRWVTEAFF; cdr3_nt: TGTGCCAGCAGTTTAAGGAGCAACAGGTGGGTCACTGAAGCTTTCTTT
d_call: -; v_call: TRBV7-9; clone_size: medium-sized; j_call: TRBJ1-1; cdr3_aa: CASSLAQLNTEAFF; cdr3_nt: TGTGCCAGCAGCTTAGCCCAATTGAACACTGAAGCTTTCTTT
d_call: TRBD1; v_call: TRBV4-1; clone_size: -; j_call: TRBJ2-3; cdr3_aa: CASSQVQTGIADTQYF; cdr3_nt: TGCGCCAGCAGCCAAGTCCAGACAGGGATTGCAGATACGCAGTATTTT
d_call: -; v_call: TRBV6-6; clone_size: -; j_call: TRBJ2-5; cdr3_aa: CASTLDGGSSETQYF; cdr3_nt: TGTGCCAGCACCCTGGATGGAGGGAGTTCGGAGACCCAGTACTTC
d_call: TRBD1; v_call: TRBV7-9; clone_size: -; j_call: TRBJ2-5; cdr3_aa: CAMEGPGQRETQYF; cdr3_nt: TGTGCCATGGAAGGCCCGGGACAGAGGGAGACCCAGTACTTC
d_call: -; v_call: TRBV9; clone_size: few; j_call: TRBJ1-1; cdr3_aa: CASSVRTENTEAFF; cdr3_nt: TGTGCCAGCAGCGTAAGAACAGAGAACACTGAAGCTTTCTTT
d_call: -; v_call: TRBV7-3; clone_size: -; j_call: TRBJ2-3; cdr3_aa: CASSLTGTLTDTQYF; cdr3_nt: TGTGCCAGCAGCTTAACGGGGACTCTCACAGATACGCAGTATTTT
d_call: -; v_call: TRBV18; clone_size: -; j_call: TRBJ2-7; cdr3_aa: CASSDPGDEQYF; cdr3_nt: TGTGCCAGCTCTGACCCAGGGGACGAGCAGTACTTC
d_call: TRBD2; v_call: TRBV23-1; clone_size: -; j_call: TRBJ2-1; cdr3_aa: CASSQSKGLAGVSYNEQFF; cdr3_nt: TGCGCCAGCAGTCAATCCAAGGGACTAGCGGGAGTAAGCTACAATGAGCAGTTCTTC
d_call: -; v_call: TRBV21-1; clone_size: -; j_call: TRBJ2-7; cdr3_aa: CASSKPHPMASGSYEQYF; cdr3_nt: TGTGCCAGCAGCAAACCCCACCCGATGGCTAGCGGGTCCTACGAGCAGTACTTC
d_call: TRBD2; v_call: TRBV5-4; clone_size: -; j_call: TRBJ2-2; cdr3_aa: CASSLDRTSGSGGELFF; cdr3_nt: TGTGCCAGCAGCTTGGACAGGACTAGCGGGAGCGGTGGGGAGCTGTTTTTT
d_call: TRBD1; v_call: TRBV2; clone_size: -; j_call: TRBJ2-1; cdr3_aa: CASSEWDRGGDEQFF; cdr3_nt: TGTGCCAGCAGTGAGTGGGACAGGGGTGGCGATGAGCAGTTCTTC
d_call: -; v_call: TRBV28; clone_size: -; j_call: TRBJ1-4; cdr3_aa: CASSFPRATNEKLFF; cdr3_nt: TGTGCCAGCAGTTTCCCCCGGGCAACTAATGAAAAACTGTTTTTT
d_call: -; v_call: TRBV7-9; clone_size: few; j_call: TRBJ2-7; cdr3_aa: CASSLEVTGEQYF; cdr3_nt: TGTGCCAGCAGCTTAGAGGTTACGGGCGAGCAGTACTTC
d_call: TRBD1; v_call: TRBV4-3; clone_size: -; j_call: TRBJ2-2; cdr3_aa: CASSQDLDRGRLDTGELFF; cdr3_nt: TGCGCCAGCAGCCAAGATCTGGACAGGGGGCGCTTGGACACCGGGGAGCTGTTTTTT
d_call: TRBD1; v_call: TRBV27; clone_size: once; j_call: TRBJ2-2; cdr3_aa: CASSPGQGTGELFF; cdr3_nt: TGTGCCAGCAGTCCCGGACAGGGCACCGGGGAGCTGTTTTTT